A selection of T cell receptor beta chains follows, all from one sample in a study of T cells in Graves' hyperthyroidism and ophthalmopathy. TCRdb redid the calling of the multiplex PCR reads with MiXCR, one entry per CDR3 protein. The data hold around 350,000 distinct CDR3 sequences, with approximately 13% observed a single time. Specimen: blood. Every receptor here comes from a young woman with Graves' hyperthyroidism. CDR3s include the opening cysteine and the closing phenylalanine or tryptophan. D genes are given only for firm matches. Clone size, where shown, is once, few, many, or a class for clones that have expanded.

clone size	V gene	J gene	D gene	CDR3 DNA	CDR3 protein
many	TRBV4-1	TRBJ1-1	TRBD1	TGCGCCAGCAGCCATAGTCCAGGGGGGAACACTGAAGCTTTCTTT	CASSHSPGGNTEAFF
many	TRBV29-1	TRBJ1-1	-	TGCAGCGTGGAAACTTACACTGAAGCTTTCTTT	CSVETYTEAFF
few	TRBV24-1	TRBJ1-2	-	TGTGCCACCAGTGTCGGGACCGATGGCTACACCTTC	CATSVGTDGYTF
few	TRBV12-3/TRBV12-4	TRBJ1-1	-	TGTGCCAGCAGCCCGACGGGGGGCCACGCTGAAGCTTTCTTT	CASSPTGGHAEAFF
-	TRBV12-3/TRBV12-4	TRBJ1-5	-	TGTGCCAGCATGTTCGGGGGTTATCAGCCCCAGCATTTT	CASMFGGYQPQHF
many	TRBV9	TRBJ2-7	TRBD2	TGTGCCAGCAGCGTAGGGCTAGCGGAGACGGACGAGCAGTACTTC	CASSVGLAETDEQYF
many	TRBV28	TRBJ1-2	TRBD1	TGTGCCAGCAGCCCGATAACCGGGACAGGGGTCTATGGCTACACCTTC	CASSPITGTGVYGYTF
many	TRBV6-1	TRBJ2-3	TRBD2	TGTGCCAGCAGTGAATCTAGCGGGGGGGACACAGATACGCAGTATTTT	CASSESSGGDTDTQYF
many	TRBV4-1	TRBJ2-1	TRBD2	TGCGCCAGCAGCCAAGCGGGACTAGCGTTCTACAATGAGCAGTTCTTC	CASSQAGLAFYNEQFF
few	TRBV10-2	TRBJ2-7	TRBD2	TGCGCCAGCGGTACCGGGACTAGCGGGGCCGGCGAGCAGTACTTC	CASGTGTSGAGEQYF
many	TRBV5-1	TRBJ2-2	-	TGCGCCAGCAGCGAAACCGGGGAGCTGTTTTTT	CASSETGELFF
many	TRBV6-2/TRBV6-3	TRBJ1-5	-	TGTGCCAGCAGTTTATTCCCGGGACGGATCAATCAGCCCCAGCATTTT	CASSLFPGRINQPQHF
many	TRBV6-4	TRBJ2-7	-	TGTGCCAGCAGCCCCACAGGGCCATCGGGAGTCTACGAGCAGTACTTC	CASSPTGPSGVYEQYF
many	TRBV20-1	TRBJ2-7	-	TGCAGTGCTAGCCCGGGACTTTCGAGGGAGCAGTACTTC	CSASPGLSREQYF
many	TRBV28	TRBJ1-4	-	TGTGCCAGCAGTATCAGCAGGGTGGGTCCGGAAAAACTGTTTTTT	CASSISRVGPEKLFF
few	TRBV20-1	TRBJ2-2	TRBD1	TGCAGTGCTAGTCTGACAGGGAGCACCGGGGAGCTGTTTTTT	CSASLTGSTGELFF
many	TRBV2	TRBJ1-1	-	TGTGCCACCCGGTGGGGAGACACTGAAGCTTTCTTT	CATRWGDTEAFF